This T cell receptor (beta chain) was recovered during a study of blood T cell repertoires in COVID-19. Study context: Sites across the United States, Italy and Spain contributed samples from acute and convalescent COVID-19. The cDNA or gDNA used as material had been derived from T cells, B-cell-depleted T cells, or PBMCs.

The CDR3 runs 14 residues. CDR1 is MNHEY and CDR2 is SVGAGI in the germline V gene. V lost 5 bases, J lost 5 bases, and 15 bases lay in between. Original data processing: Amplification of reference gene primers was used by the study to estimate nucleated cell counts. TCRdb's table, derived via immunoSEQ multiplex PCR, lists solely in-frame clones and lacks some. The V and J calls and clone size come from that table; D and trimming were worked out from the DNA. The table shows about 260,000 clones, with around four fifths occurring only once. Material for sequencing was peripheral blood. The sequence was collected from a man aged 55 to 70 who had recovered from COVID-19. The chain links TRBV6-5 to TRBJ1-2; TRBD1 is a possible D gene (6 bases). CDR3 amino acids: CASSRGSRWYGYTF. The CDR3 DNA follows: TGTGCCAGCAGTAGGGGGAGCCGCTGGTATGGCTACACCTTC.